This T cell receptor (beta chain) comes out of a study of CD8+CD57+ T cells in acquired aplastic anemia. CDR1 is KGHSH and CDR2 is LQKENI in the germline V gene. Trimming took off 1 base at V and 8 bases at J, with 14 bases between the two ends. The CDR3 extends over 14 amino acids. By flow cytometry, patients selected for sequencing had shown an expansion of CD8+CD57+ cells. TCR beta VDJ and CDR3 profiling used genomic DNA as template. TCRdb itself ran the reads through MiXCR, one entry per CDR3 protein. The sample yields hundreds of thousands of distinct CDR3 sequences, more than 25% seen once. Comment on this clonotype: Its target is not known.

The study, taken as a whole, reports: The study identified under 30 CD8+ CDR3 sequences shared by patients and controls.

The source material was sorted CD4+, CD8+, or CD8+CD57+ T cells (not recorded which) from PBMCs. This rearrangement joins TRBV18 to TRBJ1-2; D unresolved. This clonotype was sampled from a human donor with aplastic anemia. The CDR3 here is CASSPLDLARGYTF. CDR3 bases: TGTGCCAGCTCACCACTGGACCTCGCTAGGGGCTACACCTTC.